The sequence of this TCR beta chain was determined in a study of graft-versus-host responses after intestinal transplantation. The data were produced by immunoSEQ multiplex PCR, yet TCRdb's version contains in-frame clones alone and is incomplete. The data hold about 20,000 clones, with over 35% observed a single time. This CDR3 contains 16 residues. Trimming removed 2 bases at V and 7 bases at J, with 16 bases between. Germline values: CDR1 SGHDT, CDR2 YYEEEE. V usage is TRBV5-6 and J usage is TRBJ1-6; tentative D call: TRBD1 (5 bases). This clonotype was sampled from a human patient who received an intestinal transplant. Here the sequenced sample was alloreactive CD4+ T cells from a mixed lymphocyte reaction culture, taken before intestinal transplant. As for subset: CFSE-low proliferating T cells sorted from roughly six-day pre-transplant mixed lymphocyte reaction (GvH or HvG direction). CDR3 bases: TGTGCCAGCAGCTTCTTCTTGGGGCTCGGCAATTCACCCCTCCACTTT. It codes for CASSFFLGLGNSPLHF.